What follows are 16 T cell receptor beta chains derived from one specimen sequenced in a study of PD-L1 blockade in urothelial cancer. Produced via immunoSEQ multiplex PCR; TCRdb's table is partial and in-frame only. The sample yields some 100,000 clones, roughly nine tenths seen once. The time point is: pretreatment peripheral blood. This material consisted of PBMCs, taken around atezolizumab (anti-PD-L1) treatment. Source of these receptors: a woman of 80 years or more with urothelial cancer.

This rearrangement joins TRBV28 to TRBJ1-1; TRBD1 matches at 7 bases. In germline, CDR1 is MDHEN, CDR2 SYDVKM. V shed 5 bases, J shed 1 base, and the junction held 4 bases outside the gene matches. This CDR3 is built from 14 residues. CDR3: CASSDRVWNTEAFF. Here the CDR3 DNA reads TGTGCCAGCAGTGACAGGGTATGGAACACTGAAGCTTTCTTT.

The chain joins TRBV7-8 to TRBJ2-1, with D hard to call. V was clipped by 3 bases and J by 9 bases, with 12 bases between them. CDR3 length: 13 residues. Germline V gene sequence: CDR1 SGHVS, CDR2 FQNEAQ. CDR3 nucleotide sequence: TGTGCCAGCAGCTTTCGGGTTTCTAGTGAGCAGTTCTTC. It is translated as CASSFRVSSEQFF.

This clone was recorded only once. CDR3 coding DNA: TGTGCCAGCAGCCTACTGGGGGGACTCCAGTACTTC. Translating gives CASSLLGGLQYF. The chain recombines TRBV4-2 with TRBJ2-4; D perhaps matches TRBD2 (6 bases). The germline V and J ends were trimmed by 4 bases and 13 bases, with 14 bases remaining between them. Looked up from germline, CDR1 is LGHNA and CDR2 is YNFKEQ. This CDR3 comprises 12 residues.

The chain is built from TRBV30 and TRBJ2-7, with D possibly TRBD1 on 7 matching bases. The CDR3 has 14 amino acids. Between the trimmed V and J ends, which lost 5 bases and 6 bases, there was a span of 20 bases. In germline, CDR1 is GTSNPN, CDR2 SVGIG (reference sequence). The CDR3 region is CAWGGDRSLSEQYF. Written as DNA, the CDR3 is TGTGCCTGGGGAGGGGACAGATCCCTCTCCGAGCAGTACTTC.

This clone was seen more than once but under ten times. CDR3 residues: CASSRTGDTEAFF. CDR3 bases: TGTGCCAGCAGTAGGACAGGGGACACTGAAGCTTTCTTT. The chain carries TRBV6-4 and TRBJ1-1; 9 bases align to TRBD1. The V and J ends lost 5 bases and 3 bases, in that order; junction bases with no gene match: 1. The CDR3 runs 13 residues. Germline values: CDR1 MRHNA, CDR2 SNTAGT.

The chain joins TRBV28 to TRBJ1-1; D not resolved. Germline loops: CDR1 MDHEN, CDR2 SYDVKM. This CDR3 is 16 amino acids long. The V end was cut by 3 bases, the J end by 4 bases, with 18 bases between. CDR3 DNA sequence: TGTGCCAGCAGTTTTGTCCCCGGACGGCGGGGCACTGAAGCTTTCTTT. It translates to CASSFVPGRRGTEAFF.

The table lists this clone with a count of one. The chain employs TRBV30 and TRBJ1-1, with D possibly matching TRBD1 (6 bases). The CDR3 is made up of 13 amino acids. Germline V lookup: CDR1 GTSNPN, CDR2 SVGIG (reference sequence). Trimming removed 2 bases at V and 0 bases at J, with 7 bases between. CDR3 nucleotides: TGTGCCTGGAGTACAGGGATGAACACTGAAGCTTTCTTT. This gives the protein CAWSTGMNTEAFF.

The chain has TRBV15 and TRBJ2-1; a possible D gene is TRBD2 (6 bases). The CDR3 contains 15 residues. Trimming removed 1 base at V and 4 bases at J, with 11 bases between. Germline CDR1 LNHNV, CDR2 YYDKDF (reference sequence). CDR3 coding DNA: TGTGCCACCAGCAGAGGCGGGGACCCATACAATGAGCAGTTCTTC. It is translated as CATSRGGDPYNEQFF. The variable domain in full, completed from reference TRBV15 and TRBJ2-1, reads DAMVIQNPRYQVTQFGKPVTLSCSQTLNHNVMYWYQQKSSQAPKLLFHYYDKDFNNEADTPDNFQSRRPNTSFCFLDIRSPGLGDTAMYLCATSRGGDPYNEQFFGPGTRLTVL.

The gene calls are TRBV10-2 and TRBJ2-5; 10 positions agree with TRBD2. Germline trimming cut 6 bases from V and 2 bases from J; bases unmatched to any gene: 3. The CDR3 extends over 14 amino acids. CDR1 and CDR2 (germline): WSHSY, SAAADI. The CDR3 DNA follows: TGCGCCAGCAGGGGACTAGCGAATCAAGAGACCCAGTACTTC. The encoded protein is CASRGLANQETQYF.

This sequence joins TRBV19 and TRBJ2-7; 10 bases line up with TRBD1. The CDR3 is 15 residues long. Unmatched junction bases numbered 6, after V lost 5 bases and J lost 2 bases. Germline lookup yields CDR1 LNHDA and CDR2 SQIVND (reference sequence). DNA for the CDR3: TGTGCCAGTAGTCAGGGGGGGACAGGGGCCTACGAGCAGTACTTC. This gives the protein CASSQGGTGAYEQYF.

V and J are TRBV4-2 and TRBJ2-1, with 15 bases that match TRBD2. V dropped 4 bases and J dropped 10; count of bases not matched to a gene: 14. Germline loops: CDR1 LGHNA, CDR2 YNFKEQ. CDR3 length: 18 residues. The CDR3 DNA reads TGTGCCAGCAGCCTCCAAGCCGTGGGACTAGCGGGAGGTTGCGAGCAGTTCTTC. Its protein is CASSLQAVGLAGGCEQFF.

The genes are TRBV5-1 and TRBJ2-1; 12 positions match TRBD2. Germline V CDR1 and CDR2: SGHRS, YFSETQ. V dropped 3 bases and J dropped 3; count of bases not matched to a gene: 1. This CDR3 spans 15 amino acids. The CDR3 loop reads CASSSSGRVYNEQFF. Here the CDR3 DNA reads TGCGCCAGCAGCTCTAGCGGGAGGGTCTACAATGAGCAGTTCTTC.

DNA of the CDR3: TGTGCCAGCAGGGACGAACAGGGATCCGAGACCCAGTACTTC. Amino acid sequence: CASRDEQGSETQYF. The gene calls are TRBV7-9 and TRBJ2-5, with a possible D match to TRBD1 (6 bases). The CDR3 is made up of 14 amino acids. Germline V gene data show CDR1 as SEHNR and CDR2 as FQNEAQ (reference sequence). The V end lost 6 bases, the J end lost 5 bases, and 16 bases lay between the germline ends.

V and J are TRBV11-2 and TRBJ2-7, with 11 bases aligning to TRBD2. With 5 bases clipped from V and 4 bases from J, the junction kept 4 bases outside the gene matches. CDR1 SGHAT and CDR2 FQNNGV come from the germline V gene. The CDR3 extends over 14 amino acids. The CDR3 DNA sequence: TGTGCCAGCAGCCAAGGACTAGCGGGTTACGAGCAGTACTTC. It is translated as CASSQGLAGYEQYF. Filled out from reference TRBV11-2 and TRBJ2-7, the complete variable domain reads EAGVAQSPRYKIIEKRQSVAFWCNPISGHATLYWYQQILGQGPKLLIQFQNNGVVDDSQLPKDRFSAERLKGVDSTLKIQPAKLEDSAVYLCASSQGLAGYEQYFGPGTRLTVT.

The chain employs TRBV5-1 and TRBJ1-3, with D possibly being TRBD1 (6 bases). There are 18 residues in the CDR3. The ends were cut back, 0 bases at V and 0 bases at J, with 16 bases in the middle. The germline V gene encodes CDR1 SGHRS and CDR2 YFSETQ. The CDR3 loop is CASSLASGAASSGNTIYF. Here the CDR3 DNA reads TGCGCCAGCAGCTTGGCCTCAGGGGCGGCCAGCTCTGGAAACACCATATATTTT.

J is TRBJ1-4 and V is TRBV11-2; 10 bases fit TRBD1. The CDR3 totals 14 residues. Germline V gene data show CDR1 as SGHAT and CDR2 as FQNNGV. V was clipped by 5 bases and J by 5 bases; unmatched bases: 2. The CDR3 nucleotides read TGTGCCAGCAGCCCGGGACAGGGGAATGAAAAACTGTTTTTT. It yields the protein CASSPGQGNEKLFF.